The 30 T cell receptor beta chains below were found in one sample sequenced in a study of Tregs in tolerant kidney transplant recipients. The repertoire was sequenced with immunoSEQ multiplex PCR; TCRdb's copy has only in-frame clones and lacks some. The table includes some 68,000 clones, 65% to 85% detected once. The specimen was CD4+ T cells from blood. The receptors stem from a human donor in good health.

The chain couples TRBV27 to TRBJ2-5, with 7 bases identical to TRBD2. Germline V gene lookup returns CDR1 MNHEY and CDR2 SMNVEV (reference sequence). V gave up 8 bases and J gave up 5 bases; unmatched junction bases: 11. This CDR3 has 14 residues. The CDR3 sequence: CASAFGRVGETQYF. The CDR3 region has the DNA TGTGCCAGCGCTTTTGGGAGGGTGGGGGAGACCCAGTACTTC.

This chain uses TRBV19 with TRBJ2-5; 14 nucleotides line up with TRBD2. The trim removed 4 bases at V and 5 bases at J, leaving 9 bases unmatched. Germline CDR1 LNHDA, CDR2 SQIVND (reference sequence). This CDR3 has 17 residues. Written as DNA, the CDR3 is TGTGCCAGTAGTACCCAAGGGACTAGCGGGAGCGGGGAGACCCAGTACTTC. Its translation is CASSTQGTSGSGETQYF.

The chain uses TRBV4-2 and TRBJ1-1, with TRBD1 as a possible D gene (5 bases). V lost 7 bases and J 5 bases, leaving 26 bases between the germline ends. Germline loops: CDR1 LGHNA, CDR2 YNFKEQ. This CDR3 contains 17 residues. As DNA, the CDR3 is TGTGCCAGCAATGTCATAGGCCGGATCGGCAGGGAGACTGAAGCTTTCTTT. Translated: CASNVIGRIGRETEAFF.

The V gene is TRBV30, the J gene TRBJ1-1; 7 positions agree with TRBD1. The CDR3 consists of 15 residues. Losses at the gene ends were 0 bases for V and 1 base for J; bases not matched to a gene: 5. CDR1 and CDR2 from the germline V gene are GTSNPN and SVGIG (reference sequence). The CDR3 region has the DNA TGTGCCTGGAGTGTATCATACAGGGGGAACACTGAAGCTTTCTTT. It encodes CAWSVSYRGNTEAFF.

V and J are TRBV5-1 and TRBJ2-6; tentatively, D is TRBD2 (5 bases). The CDR3 totals 17 residues. The V gene lost 0 bases and the J gene lost 0 bases, with 10 bases spanning the gap. Germline CDR1 reads SGHRS; CDR2 reads YFSETQ. CDR3 protein: CASSLGLYSSGANVLTF. For the CDR3, the DNA is TGCGCCAGCAGCTTGGGACTATATAGCTCTGGGGCCAACGTCCTGACTTTC.

The chain couples TRBV5-5 to TRBJ2-7; no clear D gene. The V gene lost 1 base and the J gene lost 2 bases, with 7 bases spanning the gap. The CDR3 has 13 residues. Germline CDR1 is SGHKS and CDR2 is YYEKEE (reference sequence). The CDR3 coding sequence is TGTGCCAGCAGCTTGACACACGCCTACGAGCAGTACTTC. It translates to CASSLTHAYEQYF.

This sequence joins TRBV7-2 and TRBJ2-7; no firm D call. Per germline, CDR1 SGHTA and CDR2 FQGNSA. V lost 5 bases and J 5 bases, leaving 13 bases between the germline ends. The CDR3 extends over 13 amino acids. This chain's CDR3 is CASSKVPPNEQYF. In DNA, the CDR3 is TGTGCCAGCAGCAAGGTCCCCCCGAACGAGCAGTACTTC.

This clone has just one count. The rearrangement uses TRBV18 and TRBJ1-1; 9 bases fit TRBD1. Per germline, CDR1 KGHSH and CDR2 LQKENI. The V gene end was trimmed by 2 bases and the J gene end by 11 bases; junction bases not matched to a gene: 0. There are 11 residues in the CDR3. The CDR3, as DNA: TGTGCCAGCTCACCAGGGACAGGGGCTTTCTTT. It encodes CASSPGTGAFF.

The chain employs TRBV4-1 and TRBJ2-1, with D possibly called TRBD1 or TRBD2 (6 bases each). The V gene's germline CDR1 is MGHRA and CDR2 YSYEKL. V gave up 1 base and J gave up 7 bases, with 17 bases separating them. The CDR3 runs to 16 residues. The CDR3 bases are TGCGCCAGCAGCCAAGTGGAGGGGGGCGCGGTGAATGAGCAGTTCTTC. Amino acid sequence: CASSQVEGGAVNEQFF.

The genes are TRBV2 and TRBJ2-1; 8 bases fit TRBD2. V dropped 3 bases and J dropped 10; count of bases not matched to a gene: 8. CDR3 length: 14 residues. Germline V gene data show CDR1 as SNHLY and CDR2 as FYNNEI. CDR3 in DNA: TGTGCCAGCAGTGATAACGGGAGGGCGGGCGAGCAGTTCTTC. Amino acids: CASSDNGRAGEQFF. Combining the CDR3 with reference TRBV2 and TRBJ2-1 gives the whole variable domain EPEVTQTPSHQVTQMGQEVILRCVPISNHLYFYWYRQILGQKVEFLVSFYNNEISEKSEIFDDQFSVERPDGSNFTLKIRSTKLEDSAMYFCASSDNGRAGEQFFGPGTRLTVL.

The V gene is TRBV5-1, the J gene TRBJ2-2; weak D call: TRBD1 (6 bases). The CDR3 runs to 14 residues. Germline V gene sequence: CDR1 SGHRS, CDR2 YFSETQ. Trimming shortened V by 4 bases and J by 7 bases, and 14 bases separated the two germline ends. Here the CDR3 DNA reads TGCGCCAGCAGCGTGGGGGCAGCTGGCGGGGAGCTGTTTTTT. Translating gives CASSVGAAGGELFF.

This chain uses TRBV5-6 with TRBJ2-3; 10 bases line up with TRBD2. J gave up 2 bases and V 4 bases, and 4 bases lay outside the gene matches. Germline V gene sequence: CDR1 SGHDT, CDR2 YYEEEE. The CDR3 sequence is 15 residues long. CDR3 in DNA: TGTGCCAGCAGCCGGAGCGGGAGGGTCACAGATACGCAGTATTTT. It encodes CASSRSGRVTDTQYF.

The chain has TRBV14 and TRBJ2-3, with 8 nucleotides matching TRBD2. Germline assignment: CDR1 SGHDN and CDR2 FVKESK. This CDR3 has 15 residues. With 3 bases clipped from V and 5 bases from J, the junction kept 7 bases outside the gene matches. In nucleotides, the CDR3 is TGTGCCAGCAGCCACCCGGGACTAGGGGTAGATACGCAGTATTTT. It yields the protein CASSHPGLGVDTQYF.

J is TRBJ2-2 and V is TRBV11-2; D may be TRBD1 (5 bases). Germline loops: CDR1 SGHAT, CDR2 FQNNGV. CDR3 length: 15 amino acids. The germline V and J ends were trimmed by 8 bases and 0 bases, with 13 bases remaining between them. DNA of the CDR3: TGTGCCAGCCTGGGTGGGGCCCCGAACACCGGGGAGCTGTTTTTT. It translates to CASLGGAPNTGELFF.

This clone was detected once. The V gene is TRBV6-6, the J gene TRBJ2-5; TRBD2 aligns across 9 bases. The CDR3 spans 15 residues. Per the germline V gene, CDR1 is MNHNY and CDR2 is SVGAGI (reference sequence). V lost 7 bases to trimming and J lost 2 bases; unmatched junction nucleotides: 8. The CDR3 here is CASTSGKARQETQYF. In DNA, the CDR3 is TGTGCCAGCACTAGCGGGAAGGCGAGGCAAGAGACCCAGTACTTC.

This chain uses TRBV7-9 with TRBJ2-5, with D perhaps being TRBD1 or TRBD2 (5 bases each). The germline V gene encodes CDR1 SEHNR and CDR2 FQNEAQ (reference sequence). Trimming took 5 bases from V and 0 from J, leaving 13 bases between them. CDR3 length equals 15 residues. CDR3 coding DNA: TGTGCCAGCAGCGATGACGGGGCGTACCAAGAGACCCAGTACTTC. The encoded protein is CASSDDGAYQETQYF. Drawing the rest from reference TRBV7-9 and TRBJ2-5, the complete variable domain is DTGVSQNPRHKITKRGQNVTFRCDPISEHNRLYWYRQTLGQGPEFLTYFQNEAQLEKSRLLSDRFSAERPKGSFSTLEIQRTEQGDSAMYLCASSDDGAYQETQYFGPGTRLLVL.

This clone appeared a single time. The V call is TRBV20-1, the J call TRBJ1-3, with unresolved D. Trimming removed 6 bases at V and 8 bases at J, with 11 bases between. The CDR3 runs 11 residues. Germline values: CDR1 DFQATT, CDR2 SNEGSKA (reference sequence). The CDR3 sequence is CSAPFVDTIYF. The DNA for the CDR3 is TGCAGTGCCCCGTTCGTGGACACCATATATTTT.

The rearrangement joins TRBV29-1 to TRBJ2-7; 8 nucleotides align to TRBD1. The CDR3 has 14 amino acids. V was pared by 7 bases and J by 6 bases, with 14 bases of the junction left unmatched. Germline values: CDR1 SQVTM, CDR2 ANQGSEA. Here the CDR3 DNA reads TGCAGCGACCCATGTGGACAGGGAAGTGGCGAGCAGTACTTC. It encodes CSDPCGQGSGEQYF.

In its sample, this clone was seen once. The chain has TRBV19 and TRBJ1-5; D unclear. Germline V gives CDR1 LNHDA, CDR2 SQIVND (reference sequence). The CDR3 spans 15 residues. The germline V and J ends were trimmed by 3 bases and 0 bases, with 9 bases remaining between them. For the CDR3, the DNA is TGTGCCAGTAGTATGGAGTTTTATAGCAATCAGCCCCAGCATTTT. This encodes CASSMEFYSNQPQHF.

This clone appeared a single time. This chain uses TRBV7-9 with TRBJ2-1; TRBD2 is a possible D gene (5 bases). The V gene's germline CDR1 is SEHNR and CDR2 FQNEAQ (reference sequence). This CDR3 is 15 amino acids long. Trimming took 5 bases from V and 6 from J, leaving 17 bases between them. The CDR3 spells CASSVPGVLGNEQFF. CDR3 in DNA: TGTGCCAGCAGCGTCCCCGGGGTCTTGGGCAATGAGCAGTTCTTC.

The chain uses TRBV6-5 and TRBJ1-3; D remains ambiguous. Deletions cut 0 bases from V and 3 bases from J, with 9 bases between. Germline V gene data show CDR1 as MNHEY and CDR2 as SVGAGI. The CDR3 runs 15 residues. DNA of the CDR3: TGTGCCAGCAGTTACTCGAGCCAGCTTGGAAACACCATATATTTT. Protein sequence: CASSYSSQLGNTIYF.

V gene TRBV27 combines with J gene TRBJ1-2; D unresolved. This CDR3 spans 15 amino acids. From germline, CDR1 is MNHEY and CDR2 SMNVEV (reference sequence). The V end was cut by 5 bases, the J end by 5 bases, with 18 bases between. For the CDR3, the DNA is TGTGCCAGCAGTCGGAATAGGGTCGGGGTGTATGGCTACACCTTC. Its protein product is CASSRNRVGVYGYTF.

CDR3 DNA sequence: TGTGCCAGCAGCTTAGAGGGACCCCCGCAACGGAATGAGCAGTTCTTC. It is translated as CASSLEGPPQRNEQFF. J is TRBJ2-1 and V is TRBV11-3; D is possibly TRBD1 or TRBD2 (5 bases each). With 0 bases removed from V and 7 bases from J, the gap between germline ends came to 16 bases. The germline CDR1 and CDR2 sequences are SGHNT and YENEEA. CDR3 size: 16 residues.

The gene calls are TRBV11-2 and TRBJ2-7; D not certain. The CDR3 is 14 residues long. The V end lost 1 base, the J end lost 1 base, and 8 bases lay between the germline ends. CDR1 SGHAT and CDR2 FQNNGV come from the germline V gene. The CDR3 DNA reads as TGTGCCAGCAGCTTAGTACAGATGTCCTACGAGCAGTACTTC. Its translation is CASSLVQMSYEQYF. Variable domain in full (rest from reference TRBV11-2 and TRBJ2-7): EAGVAQSPRYKIIEKRQSVAFWCNPISGHATLYWYQQILGQGPKLLIQFQNNGVVDDSQLPKDRFSAERLKGVDSTLKIQPAKLEDSAVYLCASSLVQMSYEQYFGPGTRLTVT.

The chain uses TRBV29-1 and TRBJ2-7; TRBD1 matches 9 bases. Trimming took 8 bases from V and 2 from J; bases not matched to a gene: 10. The CDR3 spans 14 residues. Germline CDR1 is SQVTM and CDR2 is ANQGSEA. The CDR3 reads CSTLSGTGTYEQYF. The CDR3, as DNA: TGCAGCACCCTGAGTGGGACAGGGACCTACGAGCAGTACTTC.

V usage is TRBV19 and J usage is TRBJ1-2; 7 positions agree with TRBD1. CDR3 length: 13 amino acids. Germline V CDR1 and CDR2: LNHDA, SQIVND (reference sequence). V dropped 5 bases and J dropped 7; count of bases not matched to a gene: 7. Written as DNA, the CDR3 is TGTGCCAGTAGTCTTCGACAGGGTGGTGGCTACACCTTC. This gives the protein CASSLRQGGGYTF.

The V gene is TRBV5-1, the J gene TRBJ2-5; TRBD1 or TRBD2 may be the D gene (5 bases each). The CDR3 spans 13 residues. Trimming stripped 6 bases from V and 2 bases from J, with 11 bases between. Germline values: CDR1 SGHRS, CDR2 YFSETQ. The CDR3 is CASTLGGQETQYF. For the CDR3, the DNA is TGCGCCAGCACCCTTGGGGGACAAGAGACCCAGTACTTC.

The V gene is TRBV2, the J gene TRBJ2-7; 12 bases are a match to TRBD2. The CDR3 has 16 amino acids. From germline, CDR1 is SNHLY and CDR2 FYNNEI. V dropped 7 bases and J dropped 3; count of bases not matched to a gene: 10. The CDR3 bases are TGTGCCAGCACAATCCTACTAGCGGGAGGCCTCTACGAGCAGTACTTC. Its translation: CASTILLAGGLYEQYF.

A few counts support this clone. The rearrangement joins TRBV5-8 to TRBJ2-2; no clear D gene. The CDR3 runs 12 residues. Trimming took 4 bases from V and 4 from J, leaving 5 bases between them. Germline values: CDR1 SGHTS, CDR2 YDEGEE. The CDR3 region has the DNA TGTGCCAGCAGCCGAACCACCGGGGAGCTGTTTTTT. The encoded protein is CASSRTTGELFF.

V gene TRBV5-4 combines with J gene TRBJ2-1; 9 nucleotides align to TRBD2. The CDR3 runs to 15 residues. Germline CDR1 SGHNT, CDR2 YYREEE (reference sequence). J was trimmed by 5 bases and V by 0 bases; bases with no gene match: 3. CDR3 residues: CASSLGSGSHNEQFF. The CDR3, as DNA: TGTGCCAGCAGCTTGGGTAGCGGGAGCCACAATGAGCAGTTCTTC.